The rows below give T cell receptor beta chains drawn from one sample of a study of T-cell memory formation after mild COVID-19. One entry per CDR3 protein results from TCRdb running MiXCR on the 5' RACE reads. The sample lists nearly 250,000 distinct CDR3 sequences, 15% occurring once. The sequenced material came from PBMCs or a T cell subset sorted from them (not recorded which). These receptors all come from an adult woman who had mild COVID-19 (a few samples of this study predate the infection). Cell type and time point are not known. Each CDR3 is given with its conserved first and last residue. Fields, in order: D gene, V gene, J gene, clone size, CDR3 DNA, CDR3 protein. A D gene is named only where the DNA matches it firmly. Clone size is not always given. Where it is, it says once, few, many or a class for expanded clones.

TRBD1	TRBV7-9	TRBJ1-3	few	TGTGCCAGCAGCTCACAAGGGACAGGGGCTGTGTCTGGAAACACCATATATTTT	CASSSQGTGAVSGNTIYF
-	TRBV12-3/TRBV12-4	TRBJ2-7	few	TGTGCCAGCAGTTATACAGGGCGAGGGGAGCAGTACTTC	CASSYTGRGEQYF
-	TRBV5-4	TRBJ2-3	-	TGTGCCACCTTTCGGTACATCACAGATACGCAGTATTTT	CATFRYITDTQYF
TRBD2	TRBV5-1	TRBJ2-3	-	TGCGCCAGCAGCCCTAGCGGGAGCGGCACAGATACGCAGTATTTT	CASSPSGSGTDTQYF
-	TRBV20-1	TRBJ1-1	-	TGCAGTGCTGGGAGGACAGATAACACTGAAGCTTTCTTT	CSAGRTDNTEAFF
-	TRBV27	TRBJ2-5	few	TGTGCCAGCAGTAATCAGCCGAGCGGGCAAGAGACCCAGTACTTC	CASSNQPSGQETQYF
-	TRBV15	TRBJ2-1	few	TGTGCCACCAGCAGAGTAGGGGGGCCCTCCTACAATGAGCAGTTCTTC	CATSRVGGPSYNEQFF
-	TRBV11-2	TRBJ2-7	-	TGTGCCAGCAGCTTCGGGAGTGCCCTCTACGAGCAGTACTTC	CASSFGSALYEQYF
-	TRBV6-4	TRBJ2-1	many	TGTGCCAGCAGTGACTCTGGCAGGGGAAATGAGCAGTTCTTC	CASSDSGRGNEQFF
-	TRBV19	TRBJ1-5	few	TGTGCCAGTAGTTACAGGCCCTATCAGCCCCAGCATTTT	CASSYRPYQPQHF
-	TRBV12-3/TRBV12-4	TRBJ2-2	few	TGTGCCAGCAGTTTATTACAATTTCGGATTTTCACCGGGGAGCTGTTTTTT	CASSLLQFRIFTGELFF
-	TRBV7-2	TRBJ1-5	few	TGTGCCAGCAGCTTAAATGGTTATCAGCCCCAGCATTTT	CASSLNGYQPQHF
TRBD1	TRBV5-6	TRBJ2-7	-	TGTGCCAGCAGCTTGAGGACAGGGGGAGTTTTGGACGAGCAGTACTTC	CASSLRTGGVLDEQYF
TRBD2	TRBV6-6	TRBJ2-1	few	TGTGCCAGCAGCCACACTCCTAGCGGGGGGCCTAGGGAGCAGTTCTTC	CASSHTPSGGPREQFF
-	TRBV10-3	TRBJ2-7	-	TGTGCCATCAGTGAGGATTTAGGTGAAGGGACCAACTACGAGCAGTACTTC	CAISEDLGEGTNYEQYF
TRBD2	TRBV5-1	TRBJ2-3	few	TGCGCCAGCAGCCGCGAGCGGGGGGGGGCAGATACGCAGTATTTT	CASSRERGGADTQYF
-	TRBV27	TRBJ2-1	-	TGTGCCAGCAGTTTCAGGACCTACAATGAGCAGTTCTTC	CASSFRTYNEQFF
-	TRBV29-1	TRBJ1-5	-	TGCAGCGTTGGGGCAGCGGGCAATCAGCCCCAGCATTTT	CSVGAAGNQPQHF
-	TRBV30	TRBJ1-5	-	TGTGCCTGGAGTGTTGGGCCTAGCAATCAGCCCCAGCATTTT	CAWSVGPSNQPQHF
TRBD2	TRBV6-5	TRBJ2-5	-	TGTGCCAGCAGTTACTCCGGGACTAGCGGGAGAAGAGAGACCCAGTACTTC	CASSYSGTSGRRETQYF
-	TRBV15	TRBJ2-1	many	TGTGCCACCAGCAGAGCTGTCGGCTTCCCGGGCTCCTACAATGAGCAGTTCTTC	CATSRAVGFPGSYNEQFF
TRBD2	TRBV4-3	TRBJ2-7	few	TGCGCCAGCAGCCCGGGGGAGCGGGGCGAGCAGTACTTC	CASSPGERGEQYF
-	TRBV11-2	TRBJ1-6	few	TGTGCCAGCAGCTTAGTGGGACCCCAATCACCCCTCCACTTT	CASSLVGPQSPLHF
-	TRBV2	TRBJ1-5	-	TGTGCCAGCTCCTGGGTGGGTGAGCAGCCCCAGCATTTT	CASSWVGEQPQHF